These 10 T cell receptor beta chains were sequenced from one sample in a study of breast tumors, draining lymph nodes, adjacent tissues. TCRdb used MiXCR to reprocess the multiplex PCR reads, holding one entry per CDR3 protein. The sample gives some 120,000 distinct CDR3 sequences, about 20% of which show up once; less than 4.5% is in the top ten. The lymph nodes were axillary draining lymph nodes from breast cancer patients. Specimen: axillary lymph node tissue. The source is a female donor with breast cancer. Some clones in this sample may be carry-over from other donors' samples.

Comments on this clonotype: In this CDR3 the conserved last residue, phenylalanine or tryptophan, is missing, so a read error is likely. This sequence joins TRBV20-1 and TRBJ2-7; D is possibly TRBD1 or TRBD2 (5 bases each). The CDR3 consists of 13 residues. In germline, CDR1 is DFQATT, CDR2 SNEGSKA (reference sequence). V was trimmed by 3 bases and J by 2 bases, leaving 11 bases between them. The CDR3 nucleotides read TGCAGTGCTAGGTTGGGGGTAACCTACGAGCAGTACTCC. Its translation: CSARLGVTYEQYS.

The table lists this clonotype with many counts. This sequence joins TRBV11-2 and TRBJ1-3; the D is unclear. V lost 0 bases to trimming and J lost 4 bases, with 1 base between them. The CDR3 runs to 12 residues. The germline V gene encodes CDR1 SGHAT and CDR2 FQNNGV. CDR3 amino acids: CASSLEGNTIYF. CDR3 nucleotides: TGTGCCAGCAGCTTAGAGGGAAACACCATATATTTT.

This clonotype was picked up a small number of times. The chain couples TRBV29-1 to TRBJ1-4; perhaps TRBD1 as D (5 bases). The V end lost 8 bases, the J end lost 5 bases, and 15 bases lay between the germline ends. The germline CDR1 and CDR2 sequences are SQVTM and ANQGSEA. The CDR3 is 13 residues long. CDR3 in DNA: TGCAGCACCCGTCAGGGCAGCAATGAAAAACTGTTTTTT. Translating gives CSTRQGSNEKLFF.

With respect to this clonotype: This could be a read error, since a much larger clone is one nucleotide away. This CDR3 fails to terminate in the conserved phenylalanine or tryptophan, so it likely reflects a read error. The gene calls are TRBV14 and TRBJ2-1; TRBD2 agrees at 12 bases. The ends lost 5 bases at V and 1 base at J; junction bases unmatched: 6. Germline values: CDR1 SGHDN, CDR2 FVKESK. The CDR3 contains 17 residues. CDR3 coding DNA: TGTGCCAGCAGCAAAGGGACTAGCGGGCGGTCCTACAATGAGCAGTTCCTC. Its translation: CASSKGTSGRSYNEQFL.

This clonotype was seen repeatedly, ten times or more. Here the CDR3 reads CASTPDRAYSPLHF. The DNA of the CDR3 is TGCGCCAGCACCCCGGACAGGGCCTATTCACCCCTCCACTTT. The rearrangement joins TRBV5-1 to TRBJ1-6; 8 bases are shared with TRBD1. There are 14 residues in the CDR3. Trimming cost V 6 bases and J 8 bases; bases outside gene matches: 7. Germline V gives CDR1 SGHRS, CDR2 YFSETQ.

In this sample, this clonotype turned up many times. Written as DNA, the CDR3 is TGTGCCAGCAGCTTAGTGCGTCGGCGTGACAGTTCCTACAATGAGCAGTTCTTC. The encoded protein is CASSLVRRRDSSYNEQFF. The gene calls are TRBV7-8 and TRBJ2-1, with D possibly being TRBD1 (5 bases). The germline V gene encodes CDR1 SGHVS and CDR2 FQNEAQ. The length of the CDR3 is 18 residues. Deletions cut 1 base from V and 1 base from J, with 17 bases between.

The CDR3, as DNA: TGTGCCAGCTCACCCTTCTGGAAGAAAGGCTACGAGCAGTACTTC. It yields the protein CASSPFWKKGYEQYF. V and J are TRBV6-2 or TRBV6-3 and TRBJ2-7, with D unresolved. In germline, CDR1 is MNHEY, CDR2 SVGEGT. The CDR3 has 15 residues. The V end was cut by 8 bases, the J end by 3 bases, with 20 bases between.

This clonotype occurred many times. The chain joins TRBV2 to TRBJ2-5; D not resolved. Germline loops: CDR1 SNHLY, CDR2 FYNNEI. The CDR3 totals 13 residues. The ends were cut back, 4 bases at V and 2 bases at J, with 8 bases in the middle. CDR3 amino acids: CASSGDSQETQYF. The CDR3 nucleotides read TGTGCCAGCAGTGGTGACTCGCAAGAGACCCAGTACTTC.

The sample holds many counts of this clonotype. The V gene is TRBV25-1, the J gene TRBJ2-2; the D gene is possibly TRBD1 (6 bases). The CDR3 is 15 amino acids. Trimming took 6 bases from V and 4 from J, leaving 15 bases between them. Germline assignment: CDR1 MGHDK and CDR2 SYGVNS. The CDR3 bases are TGTGCCAGCAGCGGTCTGACAGGCTTCACCGGGGAGCTGTTTTTT. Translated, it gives CASSGLTGFTGELFF. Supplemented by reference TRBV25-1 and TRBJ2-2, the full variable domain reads EADIYQTPRYLVIGTGKKITLECSQTMGHDKMYWYQQDPGMELHLIHYSYGVNSTEKGDLSSESTVSRIRTEHFPLTLESARPSHTSQYLCASSGLTGFTGELFFGEGSRLTVL.

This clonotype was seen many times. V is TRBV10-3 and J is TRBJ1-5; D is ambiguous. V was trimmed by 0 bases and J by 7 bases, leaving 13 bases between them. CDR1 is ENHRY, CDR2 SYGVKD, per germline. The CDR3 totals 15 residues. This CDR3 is CAISESIRAGQPQHF. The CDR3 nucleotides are TGTGCCATCAGTGAGTCTATTAGGGCGGGGCAGCCCCAGCATTTT.